This T cell receptor (beta chain) is from a study of cytomegalovirus exposure and HLA in healthy donors. The study, taken as a whole, reports: Common viral pathogens seemed to be connected with several of the most significant clusters, according to a later analysis. A later analysis linked a missense variant in DCLRE1C to the trimming of TCR beta V and J genes.

The CDR3 loop spans 15 amino acids. Germline V gene data show CDR1 as SEHNR and CDR2 as FQNEAQ (reference sequence). Trimming pared 5 bases from V and 4 bases from J, leaving 14 bases between. Remarks on this clone: Its antigen is undetermined.

This PCR relied on a set of 60 Vbeta primers and 13 Jbeta primers. The repertoire was sequenced with immunoSEQ multiplex PCR; TCRdb's copy has only in-frame clones and lacks some. Of 35,000 to 50,000 clones in the sample, approximately 81% were seen once. The source of this sequence is a man between 50 and 59 years old in good health and CMV-seronegative. The chain recombines TRBV7-9 with TRBJ2-2; possibly TRBD1 for D (6 bases). Sequenced input: PBMCs. CDR3 sequence (DNA): TGTGCCAGCAGCCCCCAGGGGAGCGTCACCGGGGAGCTGTTTTTT. As protein: CASSPQGSVTGELFF. Looking up the rest from reference TRBV7-9 and TRBJ2-2 gives the full variable domain: DTGVSQNPRHKITKRGQNVTFRCDPISEHNRLYWYRQTLGQGPEFLTYFQNEAQLEKSRLLSDRFSAERPKGSFSTLEIQRTEQGDSAMYLCASSPQGSVTGELFFGEGSRLTVL.